This is a list of T cell receptor beta chains from one sample in a study of Graves' ophthalmopathy and Graves' hyperthyroidism. One entry per CDR3 protein, called by TCRdb with MiXCR from the multiplex PCR reads. The sample has approximately 1.2 million distinct CDR3 sequences; 36% are singletons. The specimen sequenced was peripheral blood or thyroid tissue (not recorded which). The receptor source for this set is an adult man with Graves' hyperthyroidism. CDR3s include the opening cysteine and the closing phenylalanine or tryptophan. Fields, in order: V gene, clone size, J gene, D gene, CDR3 protein, CDR3 DNA. A D gene is named only where the DNA matches it firmly. Size is stated for part of the rows, as once, few or many counts, or as a class when the clone is expanded.

TRBV10-3	NA	TRBJ1-2	NA	CAISEALTSRINYGYTF	TGTGCCATCAGTGAGGCATTGACCTCTCGGATTAACTATGGCTACACCTTC
TRBV25-1	NA	TRBJ1-6	NA	CASRSFYNSPLHF	TGTGCGAGCAGGAGTTTCTATAATTCACCCCTCCACTTT
TRBV29-1	NA	TRBJ2-7	TRBD1	CSFSGQGVYGQYF	TGCAGCTTTTCGGGACAGGGGGTCTACGGGCAGTACTTC
TRBV2	NA	TRBJ1-6	NA	CASMLQGLKSPLHF	TGTGCCAGCATGCTCCAGGGGCTGAAGTCACCCCTCCACTTT
TRBV20-1	few	TRBJ1-2	NA	CSARSRMGDGYTF	TGCAGTGCTAGATCCAGGATGGGGGATGGCTACACCTTC
TRBV2	many	TRBJ1-2	TRBD1	CASSGTVYGYTF	TGTGCCAGCAGCGGGACAGTCTATGGCTACACCTTC
TRBV15	many	TRBJ1-4	NA	CATSSLPGGAVEKLFF	TGTGCCACCAGCAGCCTCCCCGGGGGGGCAGTGGAAAAACTGTTTTTT
TRBV7-2	NA	TRBJ1-2	NA	CASSLALQVGYTF	TGTGCCAGCAGCTTAGCTCTTCAGGTTGGCTACACCTTC
TRBV10-3	NA	TRBJ1-5	TRBD1	CASSYSGDSSGPQHF	TGTGCCAGCAGTTACTCAGGGGACAGCTCAGGGCCCCAGCATTTT
TRBV7-9	NA	TRBJ2-7	NA	CASSFEGSEYSYEQYF	TGTGCCAGCAGCTTTGAAGGATCAGAGTACTCCTACGAGCAGTACTTC
TRBV24-1	NA	TRBJ1-2	TRBD1	CASSDTGGGDYGYTF	TGTGCCAGCAGTGACACAGGGGGAGGAGACTATGGCTACACCTTC
TRBV5-4	NA	TRBJ1-6	NA	CASSLVALHF	TGTGCCAGCAGCTTGGTAGCCCTCCACTTT
TRBV7-9	many	TRBJ2-5	NA	CASREEPTKETQYF	TGTGCCAGCAGGGAGGAGCCAACAAAAGAGACCCAGTACTTC
TRBV2	many	TRBJ1-1	TRBD1	CASSGQGAGEAFF	TGTGCCAGCAGTGGGCAGGGGGCTGGTGAAGCTTTCTTT
TRBV7-2	NA	TRBJ2-5	NA	CASSTRTEETQYF	TGTGCCAGCAGCACGAGAACAGAAGAGACCCAGTACTTC
TRBV25-1	NA	TRBJ1-2	NA	CASSASGTESNYGYTF	TGTGCCAGCAGTGCTAGTGGGACTGAGTCTAACTATGGCTACACCTTC
TRBV7-8	many	TRBJ1-1	NA	CASSPAAEAFF	TGTGCCAGCAGCCCTGCGGCTGAAGCTTTCTTT
TRBV7-2	NA	TRBJ1-1	NA	CASTSLGNTEAFF	TGTGCCAGCACCTCACTCGGGAACACTGAAGCTTTCTTT
TRBV5-1	many	TRBJ1-2	NA	CASSLADPRGYGCTF	TGCGCCAGCAGCTTGGCGGACCCGAGGGGCTATGGCTGCACCTTC
TRBV20-1	NA	TRBJ1-6	TRBD1	CSARDFGTGMDSPLHF	TGCAGTGCTAGAGATTTCGGGACAGGAATGGATTCACCCCTCCACTTT
TRBV15	few	TRBJ2-6	TRBD1	CATRRQGAGANVLTF	TGTGCCACCCGTCGACAGGGGGCTGGGGCCAACGTCCTGACTTTC
TRBV20-1	NA	TRBJ1-5	NA	CSTTGTGGFGNQPQHF	TGCAGTACCACCGGGACGGGGGGCTTTGGGAATCAGCCCCAGCATTTT
TRBV11-2	NA	TRBJ2-5	NA	CASSLSEGQETQYF	TGTGCCAGCAGCCTGTCGGAGGGGCAAGAGACCCAGTACTTC
TRBV29-1	many	TRBJ2-7	NA	CSVELGREQYF	TGCAGCGTTGAACTTGGGCGCGAGCAGTACTTC
TRBV10-2	NA	TRBJ2-7	NA	CASSELTNDQYF	TGCGCCAGCAGTGAGTTGACTAACGATCAGTACTTC
TRBV11-2	few	TRBJ2-7	NA	CASSFGRRDSYEQYF	TGTGCCAGCAGCTTCGGCCGGAGAGACTCCTACGAGCAGTACTTC
TRBV2	NA	TRBJ1-4	NA	CASSGDRRSEKLFF	TGTGCCAGCAGTGGGGACCGAAGGTCTGAAAAACTGTTTTTT
TRBV3-1	NA	TRBJ1-6	TRBD1	CASSRRQGSYNSPLHF	TGTGCCAGCAGCCGAAGACAGGGTTCCTATAATTCACCCCTCCACTTT
TRBV7-9	NA	TRBJ2-5	NA	CASRAGLKETQYF	TGTGCCAGCAGGGCTGGACTAAAAGAGACCCAGTACTTC
TRBV7-9	many	TRBJ1-6	NA	CASDDRLNSPLHF	TGTGCCAGCGACGACAGACTTAATTCACCCCTCCACTTT
TRBV19	NA	TRBJ1-5	NA	CATRKMEGDNQPQHF	TGTGCCACCAGAAAGATGGAGGGAGACAATCAGCCCCAGCATTTT
TRBV24-1	NA	TRBJ1-4	NA	CASSHGRGGLEKLFF	TGTGCCAGCAGTCACGGACGGGGAGGACTGGAAAAACTGTTTTTT
TRBV14	many	TRBJ1-2	TRBD1	CASSHQDRENYGYTF	TGTGCCAGCAGCCACCAGGACAGGGAAAACTATGGCTACACCTTC
TRBV7-7	NA	TRBJ1-5	NA	CASSLNVNQPQHF	TGTGCTAGCAGCTTGAACGTCAATCAGCCCCAGCATTTT
TRBV7-2	few	TRBJ1-1	NA	CASSAHRADTEAFF	TGTGCCAGCAGCGCCCACAGGGCTGACACTGAAGCTTTCTTT
TRBV11-2	NA	TRBJ2-7	TRBD2	CASSLYRGGRPTYEQYF	TGTGCCAGCAGCCTCTACCGTGGCGGGAGGCCCACCTACGAGCAGTACTTC
TRBV29-1	many	TRBJ2-5	TRBD2	CSVENGTSGVSQETQYF	TGCAGCGTTGAAAATGGGACTAGCGGGGTCTCTCAAGAGACCCAGTACTTC
TRBV10-3	NA	TRBJ2-2	NA	CAISDWGHTGELFF	TGTGCCATCAGTGATTGGGGCCACACCGGGGAGCTGTTTTTT
TRBV5-1	many	TRBJ2-7	NA	CASSLGGVYEQYF	TGCGCCAGCAGCTTGGGGGGAGTCTACGAGCAGTACTTC
TRBV7-2	many	TRBJ1-6	NA	CASRTVDNSPLHF	TGTGCCAGCCGGACGGTAGATAATTCACCCCTCCACTTT
TRBV5-1	few	TRBJ1-1	NA	CASSLAPGGTNTEAFF	TGCGCCAGCAGCTTGGCCCCCGGGGGGACGAACACTGAAGCTTTCTTT
TRBV29-1	NA	TRBJ2-7	NA	CRQGLEGYEQYF	TGCAGGCAAGGCCTCGAGGGCTACGAGCAGTACTTC
TRBV20-1	NA	TRBJ2-5	NA	CSADQTGREETQYF	TGCAGTGCCGATCAGACAGGGAGGGAAGAGACCCAGTACTTC
TRBV30	NA	TRBJ2-7	NA	CAWSRGSQYF	TGTGCCTGGAGTAGGGGGAGTCAGTACTTC
TRBV6-5	NA	TRBJ1-4	TRBD1	CASRDRGREKLFF	TGTGCCAGCAGAGACAGGGGGCGTGAAAAACTGTTTTTT
TRBV29-1	once	TRBJ1-2	TRBD1	CSVPTGPGYTF	TGCAGCGTCCCGACAGGGCCTGGCTACACCTTC
TRBV20-1	many	TRBJ1-1	TRBD1	CSADRGGMNTEAFF	TGCAGTGCCGACAGGGGTGGGATGAACACTGAAGCTTTCTTT
TRBV10-3	many	TRBJ1-6	TRBD1	CAISEDRGETYNSPLHF	TGTGCCATCAGTGAGGACAGGGGGGAGACCTATAATTCACCCCTCCACTTT
TRBV7-6	few	TRBJ2-5	TRBD1	CASSQWIDRAETQYF	TGTGCCAGCAGCCAATGGATCGACAGGGCAGAGACCCAGTACTTC
TRBV4-3	many	TRBJ2-7	TRBD1	CASSEGTGRYEQYF	TGCGCCAGCAGCGAGGGGACAGGGAGATACGAGCAGTACTTC
TRBV7-9	many	TRBJ1-1	NA	CASRTFRDNPEAFF	TGTGCCAGCAGGACATTCCGGGACAACCCTGAAGCTTTCTTT
TRBV7-9	NA	TRBJ2-3	TRBD2	CASSLGQTSGRMGTDTQYF	TGTGCCAGCAGCTTAGGTCAGACTAGCGGGAGGATGGGCACAGATACGCAGTATTTT
TRBV5-1	NA	TRBJ1-2	NA	CASSLMAQGGGYTF	TGCGCCAGCAGCTTGATGGCGCAGGGTGGTGGCTACACCTTC
TRBV7-6	many	TRBJ2-2	TRBD1	CASSWDRNTGELFF	TGTGCCAGCAGCTGGGACAGGAACACCGGGGAGCTGTTTTTT